The present TCR beta chain was sequenced within a study of T cells in Graves' hyperthyroidism and ophthalmopathy. This clonotype was recorded many times. This CDR3 is built from 16 residues. After removal of 7 bases from V and 6 bases from J, the junction contained 11 bases not matched to a gene. Germline CDR1 is LGHNT and CDR2 is FRNRAP. From RNA transcripts, TCR beta CDR3 regions were amplified. With the HTBI primer set, the TCR CDR3 went through a first round of RT-PCR. MiXCR, applied by TCRdb to the multiplex PCR reads, yields one record per CDR3 protein. The sample lists around 690,000 distinct CDR3 sequences, 15% to 20% occurring once.

Sequencing was performed on blood. The receptor was derived from a man aged 50-59 years with Graves' hyperthyroidism. The chain is built from TRBV12-5 and TRBJ2-3, with 12 bases aligning to TRBD1. The CDR3 here is CASARTGDRGHDTQYF. The CDR3 region has the DNA TGTGCTAGTGCTCGAACCGGGGACAGGGGGCATGATACGCAGTATTTT.